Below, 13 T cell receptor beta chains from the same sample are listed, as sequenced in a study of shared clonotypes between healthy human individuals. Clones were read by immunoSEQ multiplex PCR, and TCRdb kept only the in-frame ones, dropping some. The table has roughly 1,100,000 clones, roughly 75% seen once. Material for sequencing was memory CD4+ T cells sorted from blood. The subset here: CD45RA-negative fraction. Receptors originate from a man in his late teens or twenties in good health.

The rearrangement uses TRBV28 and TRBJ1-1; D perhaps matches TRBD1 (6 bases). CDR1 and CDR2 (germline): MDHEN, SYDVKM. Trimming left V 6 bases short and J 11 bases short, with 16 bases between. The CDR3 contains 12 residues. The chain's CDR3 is CASSQGSSHAFF. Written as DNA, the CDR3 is TGTGCCAGCAGCCAGGGGTCCTCGCACGCTTTCTTT. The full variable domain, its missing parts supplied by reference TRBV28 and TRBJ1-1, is DVKVTQSSRYLVKRTGEKVFLECVQDMDHENMFWYRQDPGLGLRLIYFSYDVKMKEKGDIPEGYSVSREKKERFSLILESASTNQTSMYLCASSQGSSHAFFGQGTRLTVV.

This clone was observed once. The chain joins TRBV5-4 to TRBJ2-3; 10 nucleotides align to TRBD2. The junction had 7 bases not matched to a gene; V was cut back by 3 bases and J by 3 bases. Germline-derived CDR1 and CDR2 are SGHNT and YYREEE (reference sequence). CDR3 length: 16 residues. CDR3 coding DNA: TGTGCCAGCAGCTGGAGCCCGACTAGCGGGACAGATACGCAGTATTTT. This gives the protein CASSWSPTSGTDTQYF. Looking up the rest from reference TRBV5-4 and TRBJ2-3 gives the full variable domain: ETGVTQSPTHLIKTRGQQVTLRCSSQSGHNTVSWYQQALGQGPQFIFQYYREEENGRGNFPPRFSGLQFPNYSSELNVNALELDDSALYLCASSWSPTSGTDTQYFGPGTRLTVL.

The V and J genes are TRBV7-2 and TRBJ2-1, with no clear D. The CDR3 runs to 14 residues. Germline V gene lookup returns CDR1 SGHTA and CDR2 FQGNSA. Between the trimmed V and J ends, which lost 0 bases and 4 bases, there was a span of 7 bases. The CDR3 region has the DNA TGTGCCAGCAGCTTAGCGGAGAGTTACAATGAGCAGTTCTTC. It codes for CASSLAESYNEQFF.

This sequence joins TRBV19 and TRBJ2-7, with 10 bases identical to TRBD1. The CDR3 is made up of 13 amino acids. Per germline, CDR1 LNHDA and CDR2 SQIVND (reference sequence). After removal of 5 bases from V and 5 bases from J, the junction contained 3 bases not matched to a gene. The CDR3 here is CASSSTGGNEQYF. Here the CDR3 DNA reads TGTGCCAGTAGTTCGACAGGGGGCAACGAGCAGTACTTC.

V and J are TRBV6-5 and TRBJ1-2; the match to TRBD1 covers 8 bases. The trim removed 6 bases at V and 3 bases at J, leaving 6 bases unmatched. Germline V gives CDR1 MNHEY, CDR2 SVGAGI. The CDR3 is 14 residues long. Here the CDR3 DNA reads TGTGCCAGCAGCCAGGACAGGGATTACTATGGCTACACCTTC. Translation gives CASSQDRDYYGYTF.

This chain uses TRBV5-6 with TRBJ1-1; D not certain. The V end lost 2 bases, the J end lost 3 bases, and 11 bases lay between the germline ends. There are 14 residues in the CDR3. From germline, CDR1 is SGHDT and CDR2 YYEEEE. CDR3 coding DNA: TGTGCCAGCAGCTTAGGGATCGGAGACACTGAAGCTTTCTTT. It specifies CASSLGIGDTEAFF.

The DNA for the CDR3 is TGTGCCAGCTCACCACGGCAGGTTGCCGACACTGAAGCTTTCTTT. This sequence encodes CASSPRQVADTEAFF. The V and J genes are TRBV18 and TRBJ1-1; unclear D gene. Trimming took 1 base from V and 3 from J, leaving 12 bases between them. This CDR3 is 15 amino acids long. CDR1 is KGHSH and CDR2 is LQKENI in the germline V gene.

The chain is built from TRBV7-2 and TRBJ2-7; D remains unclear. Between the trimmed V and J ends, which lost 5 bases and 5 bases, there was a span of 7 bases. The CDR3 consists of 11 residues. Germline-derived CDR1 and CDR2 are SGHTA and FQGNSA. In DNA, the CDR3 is TGTGCCAGCAGCACTCATGACGAGCAGTACTTC. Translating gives CASSTHDEQYF.

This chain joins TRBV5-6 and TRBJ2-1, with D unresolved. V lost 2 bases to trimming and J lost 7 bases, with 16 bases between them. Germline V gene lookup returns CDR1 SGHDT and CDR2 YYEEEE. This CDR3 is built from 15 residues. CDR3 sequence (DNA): TGTGCCAGCAGCTTCCTTACGGGTACGAGAAATGAGCAGTTCTTC. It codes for CASSFLTGTRNEQFF.

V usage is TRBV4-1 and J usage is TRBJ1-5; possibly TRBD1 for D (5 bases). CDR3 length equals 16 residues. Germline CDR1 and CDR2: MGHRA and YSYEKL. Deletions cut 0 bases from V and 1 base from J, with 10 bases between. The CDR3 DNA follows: TGCGCCAGCAGCCAAGAGGAGTCAGGGAGCAATCAGCCCCAGCATTTT. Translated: CASSQEESGSNQPQHF.

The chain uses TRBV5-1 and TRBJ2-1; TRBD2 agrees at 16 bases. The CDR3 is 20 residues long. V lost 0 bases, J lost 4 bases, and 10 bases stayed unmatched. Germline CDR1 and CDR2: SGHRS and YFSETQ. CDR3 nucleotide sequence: TGCGCCAGCAGCTTGGAGGGGACTAGCGGGAGGGCCAAGCTTTACAATGAGCAGTTCTTC. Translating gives CASSLEGTSGRAKLYNEQFF.

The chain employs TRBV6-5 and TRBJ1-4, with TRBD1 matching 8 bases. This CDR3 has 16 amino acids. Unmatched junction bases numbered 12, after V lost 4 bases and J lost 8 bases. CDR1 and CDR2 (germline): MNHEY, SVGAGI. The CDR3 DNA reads TGTGCCAGCAGTTTCCCAATACAGGGGGTGGGAGAAAAACTGTTTTTT. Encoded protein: CASSFPIQGVGEKLFF.

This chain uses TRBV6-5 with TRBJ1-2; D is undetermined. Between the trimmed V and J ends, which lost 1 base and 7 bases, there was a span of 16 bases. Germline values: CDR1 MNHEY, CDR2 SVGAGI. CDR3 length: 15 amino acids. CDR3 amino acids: CASSYLDGRGGGYTF. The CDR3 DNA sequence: TGTGCCAGCAGTTACTTAGACGGACGCGGCGGTGGCTACACCTTC.